Listed below are T cell receptor beta chains from one sample, sequenced in a study of CD8 T cells in Susac syndrome. TCRdb passed the immunoSEQ multiplex PCR reads through MiXCR, listing each CDR3 protein once. The table includes over 65,000 distinct CDR3 sequences, around 93% detected once. The sample was CD4+ T cells from PBMCs. These receptors all stem from a human donor with Susac syndrome. The CDR3 runs from the conserved cysteine through the conserved F or W. The order of the fields is CDR3 length, clone size, V gene, D gene, J gene, CDR3 DNA, CDR3 protein. The D gene is left open where the match is weak. Where a row states a size, it is once, few, many or the class of an expanded clone; other rows omit it.

14	once	TRBV27	.	TRBJ1-3	TGTGCCAGCCGTGACAGAAGCTCTGGAAACACCATATATTTT	CASRDRSSGNTIYF
17	.	TRBV6-5	.	TRBJ2-3	TGTGCCAGCAGTTACTCGATGGGAAGGGGCAGCGGGGATACGCAGTATTTT	CASSYSMGRGSGDTQYF
13	.	TRBV14	.	TRBJ1-6	TGTGCCAGCAGCAGGGCCCGGGATTCACCCCTCCACTTT	CASSRARDSPLHF
14	.	TRBV27	.	TRBJ2-3	TGTGCCAGCAGCCAGGGAGTCGGCACAGATACGCAGTATTTT	CASSQGVGTDTQYF
12	.	TRBV18	.	TRBJ1-1	TGTGCCAGCTCACAGGGGAACACTGAAGCTTTCTTT	CASSQGNTEAFF
16	.	TRBV27	TRBD2	TRBJ2-7	TGTGCCAGCAGTCCTAGCGGGGGGGAGTTAGACTACGAGCAGTACTTC	CASSPSGGELDYEQYF
15	.	TRBV28	.	TRBJ2-7	TGTGCCAGCAGTCCCCCCGGGACTCAGACCTACGAGCAGTACTTC	CASSPPGTQTYEQYF
14	.	TRBV3-1	.	TRBJ1-3	TGTGCCAGCAGCTTCGGTGACGTCGGGAACACCATATATTTT	CASSFGDVGNTIYF
14	.	TRBV2	.	TRBJ1-6	TGTGCCAGCAGTGCGAGGACTTCCAATTCACCCCTCCACTTT	CASSARTSNSPLHF
16	.	TRBV3-1	TRBD1	TRBJ1-1	TGTGCCAGCAGCCGCGAGGGGACAGGGACAAACACTGAAGCTTTCTTT	CASSREGTGTNTEAFF
15	.	TRBV11-1	.	TRBJ1-6	TGTGCCAGCAGCTTAAGGGCAGCGGGAAGCTCACCCCTCCACTTT	CASSLRAAGSSPLHF
13	.	TRBV5-1	TRBD1	TRBJ1-1	TGCGCCAGCAATCAGGGACAGGCCTCTGAAGCTTTCTTT	CASNQGQASEAFF
14	.	TRBV14	TRBD1	TRBJ2-7	TGTGCCAGCAGCCGGGAAAGGGGGCTCTACGAGCAGTACTTC	CASSRERGLYEQYF
14	.	TRBV9	.	TRBJ2-3	TGTGCCAGCAGCGTAGGCCCAAGCACAGATACGCAGTATTTT	CASSVGPSTDTQYF
14	.	TRBV20-1	TRBD1	TRBJ2-7	TGCAGTGCTAGAGATGACAGGGTAGTCTACGAGCAGTACTTC	CSARDDRVVYEQYF
14	.	TRBV5-1	TRBD2	TRBJ2-5	TGCGCCAGCAGCTTGGGTAGCGGGAAGGAGACCCAGTACTTC	CASSLGSGKETQYF
15	.	TRBV7-9	TRBD2	TRBJ2-2	TGTGCCAGCAGCTTCCGACTAGCGGGGACCGGGGAGCTGTTTTTT	CASSFRLAGTGELFF
14	.	TRBV5-4	.	TRBJ2-4	TGTGCCAGCAGCTTGAGCGGAGCCAAAAACATTCAGTACTTC	CASSLSGAKNIQYF
14	.	TRBV5-1	TRBD1	TRBJ2-3	TGCGCCAGCAGCAGGGGACAGGGTGCAGATACGCAGTATTTT	CASSRGQGADTQYF
14	.	TRBV2	.	TRBJ1-5	TGTGCCAGCAGTCAGGGGTTAGGCAATCAGCCCCAGCATTTT	CASSQGLGNQPQHF
13	.	TRBV20-1	.	TRBJ2-3	TGCAGTGCTAGCGGGCAGTACACAGATACGCAGTATTTT	CSASGQYTDTQYF
15	.	TRBV7-9	.	TRBJ2-6	TGTGCCAGCAGCTCAAAGATCTCTGGGGCCAACGTCCTGACTTTC	CASSSKISGANVLTF
20	.	TRBV7-3	TRBD2	TRBJ2-5	TGTGCCAGCAGAAATAAACGAACGCCTAGCGGGACTTTGGGGAGAGAGACCCAGTACTTC	CASRNKRTPSGTLGRETQYF
14	.	TRBV5-1	.	TRBJ1-1	TGCGCCAGCAGCTCCGGCAGGGGCAACACTGAAGCTTTCTTT	CASSSGRGNTEAFF
13	.	TRBV7-8	TRBD1	TRBJ2-3	TGTGCCAGCAGCTTAGCCATGGACAGGGTCCAATATTTT	CASSLAMDRVQYF
15	.	TRBV28	TRBD2	TRBJ2-7	TGTGCCAGCAGCCTCGTCCTAGCGGCCTCCTACGAGCAGTACTTC	CASSLVLAASYEQYF
12	.	TRBV28	.	TRBJ1-1	TGTGCCAGCGGCCTGCATGGCACTGAAGCTTTCTTT	CASGLHGTEAFF
14	.	TRBV12-5	TRBD1	TRBJ2-2	TGTGCTAGTGCCAGACAGGGGGGCACCGGGGAGCTGTTTTTT	CASARQGGTGELFF
16	.	TRBV7-2	.	TRBJ2-7	TGTGCCAGCAGCTTAGGGGTGGGAGTCCCTAGGTACGAGCAGTACTTC	CASSLGVGVPRYEQYF
14	.	TRBV29-1	.	TRBJ1-5	TGCAGCGTAGCGTACGTCGATAGCAATCAGCCCCAGCATTTT	CSVAYVDSNQPQHF
18	.	TRBV20-1	TRBD2	TRBJ2-1	TGCAGTGCCCCAGGACTAGCGGGTGCTCAGGGGGTTCACAGGGAGCAGTTCTTC	CSAPGLAGAQGVHREQFF
13	.	TRBV7-2	.	TRBJ2-7	TGTGCCAGCAGCTCTCCAGGATCCCACGAGCAGTACTTC	CASSSPGSHEQYF
17	.	TRBV20-1	TRBD1	TRBJ1-1	TGCAGTGCTAGAGCCCGGTTGGGACAGACCATGAACACTGAAGCTTTCTTT	CSARARLGQTMNTEAFF
13	.	TRBV9	.	TRBJ2-1	TGTGCCAGCAGCCCAGTGTTCTACAATGAGCAGTTCTTC	CASSPVFYNEQFF
14	.	TRBV7-9	.	TRBJ2-7	TGTGCCAGCAGCTTCGGGCAGGCGAACTACGAGCAGTACTTC	CASSFGQANYEQYF
15	.	TRBV9	TRBD2	TRBJ2-2	TGTGCCAGCAGCGTAAATAGCGGGAATCTCGGGGAGCTGTTTTTT	CASSVNSGNLGELFF
14	.	TRBV6-5	.	TRBJ1-1	TGTGCCAGCGGTCCCCCGGGAAGGAACACTGAAGCTTTCTTT	CASGPPGRNTEAFF
13	once	TRBV20-1	.	TRBJ2-3	TGCAGTGCCCACCAGGATAACACAGATACGCAGTATTTT	CSAHQDNTDTQYF
12	once	TRBV7-9	.	TRBJ2-7	TGTGCCAGCAGCTTAGTTAGTTCCGAGCAGTACTTC	CASSLVSSEQYF
16	.	TRBV18	.	TRBJ2-6	TGTGCCAGCTCACCACGGGTTCAACCTGGGGCCAACGTCCTGACTTTC	CASSPRVQPGANVLTF
14	.	TRBV29-1	TRBD1	TRBJ1-1	TGCAGCGTGGACAGGGGGCCATCGAACACTGAAGCTTTCTTT	CSVDRGPSNTEAFF
15	.	TRBV19	.	TRBJ2-2	TGTGCCAGTAATGGGTTCGGCGGATTCACCGGGGAGCTGTTTTTT	CASNGFGGFTGELFF
16	once	TRBV5-5	TRBD2	TRBJ2-7	TGTGCCAGCAGCTGGGGACTAGCGGGAGGAGGCTACGAGCAGTACTTC	CASSWGLAGGGYEQYF